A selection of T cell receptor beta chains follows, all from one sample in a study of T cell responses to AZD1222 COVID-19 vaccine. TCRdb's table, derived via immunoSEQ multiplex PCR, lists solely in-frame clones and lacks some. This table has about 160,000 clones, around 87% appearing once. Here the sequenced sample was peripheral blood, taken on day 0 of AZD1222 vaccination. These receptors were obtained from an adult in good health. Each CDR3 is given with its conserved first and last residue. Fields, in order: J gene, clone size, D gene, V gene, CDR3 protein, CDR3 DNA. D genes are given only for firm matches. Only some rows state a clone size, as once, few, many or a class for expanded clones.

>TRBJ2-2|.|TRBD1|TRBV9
CASSVTPPGQVAELFF
TGTGCCAGCAGCGTAACCCCCCCGGGACAGGTCGCGGAGCTGTTTTTT
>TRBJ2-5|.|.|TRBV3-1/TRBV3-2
CASSQVGQGQETQYF
TGTGCCAGCAGCCAAGTAGGCCAGGGACAAGAGACCCAGTACTTC
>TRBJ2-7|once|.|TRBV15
CATSGDFYEQYF
TGTGCCACCAGTGGGGACTTCTACGAGCAGTACTTC
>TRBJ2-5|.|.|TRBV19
CASSPQGTQETQYF
TGTGCCAGTAGTCCTCAGGGGACCCAAGAGACCCAGTACTTC
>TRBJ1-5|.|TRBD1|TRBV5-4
CASSLGGRGRDQPQHF
TGTGCCAGCAGCTTGGGTGGCAGGGGGAGGGATCAGCCCCAGCATTTT
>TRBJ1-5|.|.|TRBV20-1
CSAGGQPQHF
TGCAGTGCCGGGGGTCAGCCCCAGCATTTT
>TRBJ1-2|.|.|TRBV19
CASSDRLWGYTF
TGTGCCAGTAGTGACAGACTGTGGGGCTACACCTTC
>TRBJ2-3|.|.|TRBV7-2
CASSQGHRTDTQYF
TGTGCCAGCAGCCAAGGACACCGCACAGATACGCAGTATTTT
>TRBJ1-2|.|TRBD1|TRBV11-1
CASSFPGTGVGYTF
TGTGCCAGCAGCTTCCCCGGGACAGGGGTTGGCTACACCTTC
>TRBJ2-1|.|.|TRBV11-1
CASSLEGGAYNEQFF
TGTGCCAGCAGCTTAGAAGGTGGGGCTTACAATGAGCAGTTCTTC
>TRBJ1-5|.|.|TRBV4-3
CASSQDLYTNQPQHF
TGCGCCAGCAGCCAAGATCTGTACACCAATCAGCCCCAGCATTTT
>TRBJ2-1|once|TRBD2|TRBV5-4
CASSFQGAGRRLREQFF
TGTGCCAGCAGCTTCCAAGGAGCGGGGAGACGGCTTCGTGAGCAGTTCTTC
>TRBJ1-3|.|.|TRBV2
CASNGNSGNTIYF
TGTGCCAGCAACGGGAACTCTGGAAACACCATATATTTT
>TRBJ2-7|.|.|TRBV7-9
CASSLLFPGEQYF
TGTGCCAGCAGCTTATTGTTCCCCGGAGAGCAGTACTTC
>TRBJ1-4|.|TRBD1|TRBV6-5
CASRKTGVEKLFF
TGTGCCAGCAGGAAGACAGGGGTTGAAAAACTGTTTTTT
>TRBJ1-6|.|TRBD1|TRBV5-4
CASSRQTGSSYNSPLHF
TGTGCCAGCAGCCGACAGACAGGGAGCTCCTATAATTCACCCCTCCACTTT
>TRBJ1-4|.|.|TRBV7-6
CASSLRGGPGEKLFF
TGTGCCAGCAGCTTGCGTGGAGGGCCCGGTGAAAAACTGTTTTTT
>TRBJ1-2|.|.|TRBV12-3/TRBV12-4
CASSQGGNYGYTF
TGTGCCAGCAGCCAAGGCGGCAACTATGGCTACACCTTC
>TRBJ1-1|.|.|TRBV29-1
CSVAYLMGTEAFF
TGCAGCGTTGCTTACCTCATGGGCACTGAAGCTTTCTTT
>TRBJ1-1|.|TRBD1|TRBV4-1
CASSHPGQMNTEAFF
TGCGCCAGCAGCCACCCGGGACAGATGAACACTGAAGCTTTCTTT
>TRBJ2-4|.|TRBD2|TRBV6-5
CASSTGGVNIQYF
TGTGCCAGCAGTACGGGGGGGGTAAACATTCAGTACTTC
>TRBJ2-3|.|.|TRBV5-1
CASSLDADTQYF
TGCGCCAGCAGCTTGGACGCAGATACGCAGTATTTT
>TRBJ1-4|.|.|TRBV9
CASSVNGKNEKLFF
TGTGCCAGCAGCGTAAACGGAAAGAATGAAAAACTGTTTTTT
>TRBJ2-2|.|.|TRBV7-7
CASSRDFAGELFF
TGTGCTAGCAGCCGGGACTTCGCCGGGGAGCTGTTTTTT
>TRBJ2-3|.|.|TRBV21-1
CASVGNSVDF
TGTGCCAGCGTGGGGAACAGTGTGGATTTT
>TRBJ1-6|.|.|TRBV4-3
CASSQRPGAYNSPLHF
TGCGCCAGCAGCCAAAGGCCGGGGGCCTATAATTCACCCCTCCACTTT
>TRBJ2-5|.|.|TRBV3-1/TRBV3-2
CASSQGPSGETQYF
TGTGCCAGCAGCCAAGGCCCTAGTGGGGAGACCCAGTACTTC
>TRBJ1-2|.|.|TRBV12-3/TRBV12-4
CASSLQGYGYTF
TGTGCCAGCAGCTTACAGGGCTATGGCTACACCTTC
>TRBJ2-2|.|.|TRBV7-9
CASSSTQRGTWTGELFF
TGTGCCAGCAGCTCAACCCAAAGAGGGACCTGGACCGGGGAGCTGTTTTTT
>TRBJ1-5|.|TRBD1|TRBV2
CASSGTGGMEPQHF
TGTGCCAGCAGTGGGACAGGGGGTATGGAGCCCCAGCATTTT
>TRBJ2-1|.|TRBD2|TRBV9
CASSVSGGFAYNEQFF
TGTGCCAGCAGCGTTAGCGGGGGGTTCGCCTACAATGAGCAGTTCTTC
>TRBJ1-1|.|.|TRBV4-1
CASSQEQGVDTEAFF
TGCGCCAGCAGCCAAGAACAGGGAGTGGACACTGAAGCTTTCTTT